What follows describes a single T cell receptor (beta chain). Its antigen is unidentified. The library targeted TCRbeta and was prepared with unique molecular identifiers. TCRdb redid the calling of the PCR reads with MiXCR, one entry per CDR3 protein. The sample has some 600,000 distinct CDR3 sequences, 10% to 15% seen once. Germline V gene sequence: CDR1 LNHDA, CDR2 SQIVND (reference sequence). The CDR3 loop spans 13 amino acids. The V and J ends lost 8 bases and 0 bases respectively, with 8 bases between them. The data stem from a study of T-cell reconstitution after alpha-beta-depleted transplantation in children. Study-wide results and caveats: After transplant, at about two months, alpha-beta T cells were reportedly derived from several hundred expanded graft clones. Surviving recipient T cells and thymic progenitors produced the high day-60 TCRbeta diversity seen in some patients. A year had passed since transplant, and T-cell counts and diversity by then came mostly from newly produced T cells.

The chain uses TRBV19 and TRBJ2-1; D is unresolved. This sequence was found in a male patient under 18 who had a stem cell transplant for acute myeloid leukemia, so the T cells may come from the graft donor. Here the sequenced sample was PBMCs, mostly from graft donor cells, taken 360 days after TCRalphabeta/CD19-depleted stem cell transplant. CDR3 DNA: TGTGCCAGTGTGAGTAGCTCCTACAATGAGCAGTTCTTC. As protein: CASVSSSYNEQFF.